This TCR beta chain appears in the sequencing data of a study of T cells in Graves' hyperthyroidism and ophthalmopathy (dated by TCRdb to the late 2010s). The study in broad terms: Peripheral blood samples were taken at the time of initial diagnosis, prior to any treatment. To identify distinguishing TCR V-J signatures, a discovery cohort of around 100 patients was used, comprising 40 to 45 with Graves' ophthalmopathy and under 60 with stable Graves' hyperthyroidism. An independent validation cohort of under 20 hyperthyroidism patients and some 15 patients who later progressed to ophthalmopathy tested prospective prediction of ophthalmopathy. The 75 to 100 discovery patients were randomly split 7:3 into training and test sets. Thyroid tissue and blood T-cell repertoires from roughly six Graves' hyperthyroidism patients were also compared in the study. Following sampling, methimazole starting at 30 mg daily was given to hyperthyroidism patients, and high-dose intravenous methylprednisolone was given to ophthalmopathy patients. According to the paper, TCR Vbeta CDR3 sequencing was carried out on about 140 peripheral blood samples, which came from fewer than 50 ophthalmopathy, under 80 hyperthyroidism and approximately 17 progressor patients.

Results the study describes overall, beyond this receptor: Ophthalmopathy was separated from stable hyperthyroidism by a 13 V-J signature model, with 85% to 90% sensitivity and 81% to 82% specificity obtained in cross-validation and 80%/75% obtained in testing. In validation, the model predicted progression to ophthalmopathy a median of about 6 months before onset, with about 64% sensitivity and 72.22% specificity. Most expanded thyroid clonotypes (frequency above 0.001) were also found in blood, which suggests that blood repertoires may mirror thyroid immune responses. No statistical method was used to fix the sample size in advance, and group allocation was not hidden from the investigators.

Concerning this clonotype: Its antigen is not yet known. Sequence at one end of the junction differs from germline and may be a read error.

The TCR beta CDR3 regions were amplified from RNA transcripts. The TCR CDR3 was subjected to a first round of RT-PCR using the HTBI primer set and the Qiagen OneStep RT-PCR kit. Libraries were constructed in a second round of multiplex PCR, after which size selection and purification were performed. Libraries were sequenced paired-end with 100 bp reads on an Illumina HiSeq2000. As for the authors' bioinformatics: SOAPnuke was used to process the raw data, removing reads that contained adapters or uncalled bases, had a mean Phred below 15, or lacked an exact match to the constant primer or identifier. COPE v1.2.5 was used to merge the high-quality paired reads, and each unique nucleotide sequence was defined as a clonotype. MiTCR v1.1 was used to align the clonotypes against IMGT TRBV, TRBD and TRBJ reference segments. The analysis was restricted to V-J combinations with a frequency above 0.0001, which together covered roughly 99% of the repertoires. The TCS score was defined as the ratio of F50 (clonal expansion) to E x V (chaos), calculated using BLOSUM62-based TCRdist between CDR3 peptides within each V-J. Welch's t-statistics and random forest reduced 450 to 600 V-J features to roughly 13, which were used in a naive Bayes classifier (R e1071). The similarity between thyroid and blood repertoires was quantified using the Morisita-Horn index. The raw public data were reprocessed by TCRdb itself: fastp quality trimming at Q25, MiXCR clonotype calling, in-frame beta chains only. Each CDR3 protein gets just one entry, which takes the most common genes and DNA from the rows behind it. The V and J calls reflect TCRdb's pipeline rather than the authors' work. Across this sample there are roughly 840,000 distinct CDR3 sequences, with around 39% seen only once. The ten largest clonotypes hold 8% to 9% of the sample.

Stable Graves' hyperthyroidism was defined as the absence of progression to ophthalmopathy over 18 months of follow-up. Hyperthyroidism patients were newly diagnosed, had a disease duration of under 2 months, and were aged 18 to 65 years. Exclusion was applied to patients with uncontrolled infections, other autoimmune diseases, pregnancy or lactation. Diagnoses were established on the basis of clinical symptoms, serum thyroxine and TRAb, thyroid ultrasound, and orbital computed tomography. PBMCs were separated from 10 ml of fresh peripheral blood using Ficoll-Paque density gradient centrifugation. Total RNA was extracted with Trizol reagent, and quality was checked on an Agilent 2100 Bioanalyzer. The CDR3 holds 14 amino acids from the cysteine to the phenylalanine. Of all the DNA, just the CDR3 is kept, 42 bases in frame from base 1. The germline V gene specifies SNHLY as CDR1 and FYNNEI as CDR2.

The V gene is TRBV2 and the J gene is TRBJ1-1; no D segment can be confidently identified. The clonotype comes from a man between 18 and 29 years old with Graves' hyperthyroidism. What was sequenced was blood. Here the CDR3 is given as CASSGAGPLTEASF. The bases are TGTGCCAGCAGTGGAGCCGGGCCCCTGACTGAAGCTTCCTTT.